This TCR beta chain was found in a study of identical twins. This clonotype was detected a few times. This CDR3 contains 19 residues. One entry per CDR3 protein, called by TCRdb with MiXCR from the 5' RACE reads. The repertoire holds more than 1.5 million distinct CDR3 sequences, with about 31% as singletons. The sequencing input was cord blood. The TCR was taken from a newborn girl in good health. J is TRBJ2-6 and V is TRBV21-1; TRBD1 reflects the table's D call only, with no check against the DNA. TRBV21-1 is tagged as a pseudogene. The CDR3 DNA reads as TGTGCCAGCAGCTATCCTCGGACGGGACAGTATTTCGGGGCCAACGTCCTGACTTTC. Protein: CASSYPRTGQYFGANVLTF.